Listed below are T cell receptor beta chains from one sample, sequenced in a study of cytomegalovirus exposure and HLA in healthy donors. The method was immunoSEQ multiplex PCR; TCRdb's version includes in-frame clones alone and lacks a portion of them. This table has about 180,000 clones, around 80% appearing once. The specimen sequenced was PBMCs. The source is a woman younger than 45 in good health and CMV-seronegative. CDR3s leave out the opening cysteine and the closing phenylalanine or tryptophan.

V	J	CDR3
TRBV5-1	TRBJ2-1	ASSALRTGGEDEQF
TRBV16	TRBJ1-6	ASSQYLPSGNSPLH
TRBV5-1	TRBJ2-7	ASSLGQGAWEQY
TRBV7-2	TRBJ2-5	ASSSQGGQETQY
TRBV2	TRBJ2-5	ASSEVAGRGTQY
TRBV10-3	TRBJ2-6	AISDSRAGANVLT
TRBV6-1	TRBJ1-1	ASSEWGSRSTEAF
TRBV5-1	TRBJ1-6	ASSLAGTGYNSPLH
TRBV9	TRBJ2-7	ASSVTGMDYEQY
TRBV21-1	TRBJ2-4	ASSKVKLGTTKNIQY
TRBV7-6	TRBJ2-7	ASSHRDSYEQY
TRBV10-1	TRBJ2-7	ASSESRGGVHEQY
TRBV4-1	TRBJ2-4	ASSQEGQGASEAKNIQY
TRBV18	TRBJ2-3	ASSPRPAGGWTDTQY
TRBV5-1	TRBJ2-5	ASSLAGRRGQDRGEQETQY
TRBV6-5	TRBJ2-5	ASSSGLVETQY
TRBV25-1	TRBJ1-4	ASSEAPGTGGEKLF
TRBV4-1	TRBJ2-3	ASSLGEDTQY
TRBV5-1	TRBJ2-5	ASSWRAGVEETQY
TRBV11-2	TRBJ2-7	ASSLGPWDRSEY